This T cell receptor beta chain was captured by sequencing in a study of cytomegalovirus exposure and HLA in healthy donors. Study-level information: Of the donors genotyped, 300 to 500 in all, around 76% fell in the Caucasian-associated ancestry cluster. Points from the study as a whole: A cluster of highly shared sequence variants was likely a sequencing artifact. In an earlier analysis, in some 500 donors, most V segments appeared productive either ~87% or ~30% of the time.

This clone occurred a few times. Its target is unknown. The PCR used 60 Vbeta and 13 Jbeta primers. Libraries were prepared by immunoSEQ multiplex PCR; TCRdb keeps only in-frame clonotypes and omits some of them. The sample yields around 130,000 clones, around 59% seen once. Germline CDR1 is DFQATT and CDR2 is SNEGSKA (reference sequence). V was pared by 5 bases and J by 1 base, with 5 bases between. This CDR3 region has 11 residues. This clonotype originated in a male donor in good health and CMV-seronegative. The V call is TRBV20-1, the J call TRBJ1-1; D remains unclear. The sample taken for sequencing was PBMCs. The CDR3 loop reads CSAPGNTEAFF. CDR3 DNA sequence: TGCAGTGCTCCGGGGAACACTGAAGCTTTCTTT.